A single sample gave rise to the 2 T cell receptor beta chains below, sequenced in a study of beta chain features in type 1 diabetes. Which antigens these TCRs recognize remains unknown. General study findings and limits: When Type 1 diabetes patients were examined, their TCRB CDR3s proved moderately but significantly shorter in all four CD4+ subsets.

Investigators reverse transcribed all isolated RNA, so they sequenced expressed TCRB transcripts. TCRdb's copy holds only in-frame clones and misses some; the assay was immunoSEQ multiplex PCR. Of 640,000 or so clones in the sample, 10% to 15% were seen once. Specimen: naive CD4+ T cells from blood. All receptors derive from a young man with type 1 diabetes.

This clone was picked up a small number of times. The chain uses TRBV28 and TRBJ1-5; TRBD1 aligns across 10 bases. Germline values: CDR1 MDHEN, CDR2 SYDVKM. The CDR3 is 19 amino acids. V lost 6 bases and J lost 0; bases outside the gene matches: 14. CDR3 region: CASSSGQGFTTYSNQPQHF. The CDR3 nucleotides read TGTGCCAGCAGCTCGGGACAGGGGTTTACAACCTATAGCAATCAGCCCCAGCATTTT. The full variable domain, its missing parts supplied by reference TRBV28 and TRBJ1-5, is DVKVTQSSRYLVKRTGEKVFLECVQDMDHENMFWYRQDPGLGLRLIYFSYDVKMKEKGDIPEGYSVSREKKERFSLILESASTNQTSMYLCASSSGQGFTTYSNQPQHFGDGTRLSIL.

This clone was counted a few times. The CDR3 loop reads CASSPTDWETYEQYF. The CDR3 DNA is TGTGCCAGCAGTCCGACGGACTGGGAAACCTACGAGCAGTACTTC. The chain joins TRBV6-5 to TRBJ2-7; D possibly corresponds to TRBD2 (5 bases). Germline V gives CDR1 MNHEY, CDR2 SVGAGI. The CDR3 sequence is 15 residues long. Trimming shortened V by 5 bases and J by 2 bases, and 16 bases separated the two germline ends.